This TCR beta chain was recovered during a study of cytomegalovirus exposure and HLA in healthy donors. Researchers ran the PCR with 60 Vbeta and 13 Jbeta primers. Method: immunoSEQ multiplex PCR; TCRdb's copy keeps in-frame clones and lacks some. This table holds over 150,000 clones. The V gene's germline CDR1 is SNHLY and CDR2 FYNNEI. The CDR3 consists of 13 residues. The J segment lost 4 bases and the V segment lost 6 bases, leaving 6 bases of the junction unmatched. Points on this clone: Antigen: not known.

General observations from the study: A later analysis showed that HLA-associated TCR beta chains had undergone more clonal expansion than equally common others.

The rearrangement uses TRBV2 and TRBJ2-7; 7 bases fit TRBD1. The TCR originated in a boy between 10 and 17 years old in good health and CMV-seronegative. Sample: PBMCs. Written as DNA, the CDR3 is TGTGCCAGCAGAGCGACAGGGTGGTACGAGCAGTACTTC. It translates to CASRATGWYEQYF. The entire variable domain, with the rest obtained from reference TRBV2 and TRBJ2-7, is as follows: EPEVTQTPSHQVTQMGQEVILRCVPISNHLYFYWYRQILGQKVEFLVSFYNNEISEKSEIFDDQFSVERPDGSNFTLKIRSTKLEDSAMYFCASRATGWYEQYFGPGTRLTVT.